The 21 T cell receptor beta chains reported below all come from one sample, sequenced in a study of metastatic and nonmetastatic thyroid tumors. TCRdb re-processed the PCR reads through MiXCR. The sample has about 24,000 clones, about 24% seen once; the top ten hold around 19%. There were no patients who had received any treatment before thyroid surgery. The sample was blood. These receptor sequences come from a male donor with papillary thyroid cancer or a benign thyroid nodule (not recorded which). Some clones in this sample may be carry-over from other donors' samples.

Worth noting for this clone: One end of the junction varies from germline; a read error may be responsible. The identical CDR3 is also encoded by other nucleotide sequences in the sample. The V gene is TRBV6-6, the J gene TRBJ2-2; 9 bases map to TRBD1. CDR1 is MNHNY, CDR2 SVGAGI, per germline (reference sequence). The CDR3 consists of 18 residues. CDR3 sequence (DNA): TGTGCCAGCACAAGCGGGACAGGGTGGGTTGCGAACACCGGGGAACTGTTTTTT. It translates to CASTSGTGWVANTGELFF.

This clone has a count of ten or more. The DNA of the CDR3 is TGTGCCAGCAGCCGGCAAGGGGAGACCCAGTACTTC. Translated, it gives CASSRQGETQYF. V is TRBV7-7 and J is TRBJ2-5, with D uncertain. The CDR3 runs 12 residues. CDR1 and CDR2 from the germline V gene are SSHAT and FNYEAQ (reference sequence). Deletions cut 5 bases from V and 5 bases from J, with 9 bases between.

This clone has only a few counts. The V and J genes are TRBV12-3 or TRBV12-4 and TRBJ2-7; D not resolved. This CDR3 is built from 11 residues. V was shortened by 3 bases and J by 4 bases, with 4 bases between the two germline ends. CDR3 nucleotide sequence: TGTGCCAGCAGTTTTCTATACGAGCAGTACTTC. It encodes CASSFLYEQYF.

Comment on this clone: One end of the junction fails to match germline, which may point to a read error. J is TRBJ1-3 and V is TRBV4-1; no clear D gene. Germline lookup yields CDR1 MGHRA and CDR2 YSYEKL. The CDR3 totals 13 residues. CDR3 residues: CASSQDEGNTIYF. Written as DNA, the CDR3 is TGCGCCAGTAGCCAAGATGAAGGAAACACCATATATTTT.

This clone was counted many times. CDR3 protein: CATSRDGDTGGSQPQHF. The DNA of the CDR3 is TGTGCCACCAGCAGAGATGGGGATACAGGGGGAAGTCAGCCCCAGCATTTT. The gene calls are TRBV15 and TRBJ1-5, with 8 positions matching TRBD1. The CDR3 consists of 17 residues. The J segment lost 6 bases and the V segment lost 0 bases, leaving 10 bases of the junction unmatched. Germline lookup yields CDR1 LNHNV and CDR2 YYDKDF (reference sequence).

The chain recombines TRBV20-1 with TRBJ2-7, with TRBD1 identical over 9 bases. The germline V gene encodes CDR1 DFQATT and CDR2 SNEGSKA (reference sequence). The CDR3 has 16 residues. Losses at the gene ends were 0 bases for V and 4 bases for J; bases not matched to a gene: 10. The CDR3 nucleotides are TGCAGTGCTAGAGAACCGGGGACAGGGCTAGAATACGAGCAGTACTTC. Its protein product is CSAREPGTGLEYEQYF.

This clone was detected many times. J is TRBJ2-7 and V is TRBV5-4, with 10 bases matching TRBD2. The CDR3 length is 15 residues. The germline V gene encodes CDR1 SGHNT and CDR2 YYREEE (reference sequence). V dropped 4 bases and J dropped 3; count of bases not matched to a gene: 7. The CDR3 bases are TGTGCCAGCAGCCCCCGGACTAGCGGCGTCTACGAGCAGTACTTC. It specifies CASSPRTSGVYEQYF.

This clone was recorded a few times. The chain is built from TRBV28 and TRBJ2-7; TRBD2 aligns across 7 bases. V lost 7 bases, J lost 4 bases, and 10 bases stayed unmatched. CDR3 length equals 14 residues. Germline loops: CDR1 MDHEN, CDR2 SYDVKM. The chain's CDR3 is CASISAAGPYEQYF. For the CDR3, the DNA is TGTGCCAGCATATCGGCAGCGGGGCCATACGAGCAGTACTTC.

This chain links TRBV5-5 with TRBJ2-7; 9 bases align to TRBD1. From germline, CDR1 is SGHKS and CDR2 YYEKEE (reference sequence). The CDR3 has 15 residues. V shed 5 bases and J 4 bases; nucleotides not matched to a gene: 10. CDR3 region: CASRPERTGDYEQYF. The CDR3 DNA reads TGTGCCAGCAGACCAGAACGGACAGGGGATTACGAGCAGTACTTC.

In its sample, this clone is medium-sized. V is TRBV6-2 or TRBV6-3 and J is TRBJ1-3; D is uncertain. The CDR3 covers 16 residues. Germline CDR1 MNHEY, CDR2 SVGEGT. The V and J ends lost 2 bases and 0 bases respectively, with 11 bases between them. For the CDR3, the DNA is TGTGCCAGCAGTTACGTCACAGCGGCCTCTGGAAACACCATATATTTT. Translating gives CASSYVTAASGNTIYF.

About this clone itself: Additional DNA sequences in this sample encode the identical CDR3. V and J are TRBV28 and TRBJ1-3; D is undetermined. The CDR3 has 15 residues. V was clipped by 9 bases and J by 4 bases, with 19 bases between them. From germline, CDR1 is MDHEN and CDR2 SYDVKM. The CDR3 region is CASSPYTGIGNTIYF. DNA for the CDR3: TGTGCCAGTAGTCCCTACACCGGGATCGGAAACACCATATATTTT.

This clone has ten or more counts. The J gene is TRBJ2-7, the V gene TRBV9; 9 positions agree with TRBD1. Germline V gives CDR1 SGDLS, CDR2 YYNGEE. The CDR3 spans 13 residues. V lost 7 bases to trimming and J lost 3 bases; unmatched junction nucleotides: 5. The CDR3 DNA sequence: TGTGCCAGCCCGTGGGACAGGGTCTACGAGCAGTACTTC. It encodes CASPWDRVYEQYF.

At least ten counts were recorded for this clone. The chain recombines TRBV13 with TRBJ2-7; D is unresolved. Trimming took off 3 bases at V and 6 bases at J, with 3 bases between the two ends. Germline V gene sequence: CDR1 PRHDT, CDR2 FYEKMQ (reference sequence). This CDR3 spans 10 amino acids. In DNA form, the CDR3 reads TGTGCCAGCAGCTTGGTCGAGCAGTACTTC. Translation: CASSLVEQYF.

The chain combines TRBV20-1 with TRBJ2-7; TRBD2 aligns across 11 bases. Trimming took 5 bases from V and 4 from J; bases not matched to a gene: 7. The CDR3 is 14 residues long. Germline V CDR1 and CDR2: DFQATT, SNEGSKA (reference sequence). The CDR3 sequence is CSAHLAGGIYEQYF. The CDR3 coding sequence is TGCAGTGCTCATTTAGCGGGAGGGATATACGAGCAGTACTTC.

In its sample, this clone was seen many times. The gene calls are TRBV7-2 and TRBJ2-1, with 13 bases aligning to TRBD2. The CDR3 has 15 amino acids. V lost 6 bases to trimming and J lost 10 bases; unmatched junction nucleotides: 9. Germline lookup yields CDR1 SGHTA and CDR2 FQGNSA. The CDR3 region has the DNA TGTGCCAGCAGTTTCGGACTAGCGGGAGCATTAGAGCAGTTCTTC. This encodes CASSFGLAGALEQFF. Variable domain in full (rest from reference TRBV7-2 and TRBJ2-1): GAGVSQSPSNKVTEKGKDVELRCDPISGHTALYWYRQSLGQGLEFLIYFQGNSAPDKSGLPSDRFSAERTGGSVSTLTIQRTQQEDSAVYLCASSFGLAGALEQFFGPGTRLTVL.

This clone appeared many times. This chain uses TRBV2 with TRBJ2-7; 9 positions agree with TRBD2. Germline V gives CDR1 SNHLY, CDR2 FYNNEI. The CDR3 loop spans 14 amino acids. The ends lost 5 bases at V and 2 bases at J; junction bases unmatched: 4. CDR3 protein: CASSRTSATYEQYF. The CDR3 DNA is TGTGCCAGCAGTCGGACTAGCGCTACCTACGAGCAGTACTTC.

Comment on this clone: A read error is likely, as this CDR3 ends without the conserved phenylalanine or tryptophan. This chain links TRBV10-3 with TRBJ2-3; D ambiguous. The CDR3 extends over 12 amino acids. CDR1 is ENHRY and CDR2 is SYGVKD in the germline V gene. Trimming shortened V by 6 bases and J by 2 bases, and 6 bases separated the two germline ends. DNA of the CDR3: TGTGCCATCAGCCTACTCACAGATACGCAGTATGTT. It yields the protein CAISLLTDTQYV.

This clone was found many times. CDR3 protein: CASSRGQSLGGYTF. In DNA form, the CDR3 reads TGTGCCAGCAGCCGGGGACAATCACTAGGTGGCTACACCTTC. This rearrangement joins TRBV3-1 to TRBJ1-2; weak D call: TRBD1 (6 bases). V was trimmed by 4 bases and J by 7 bases, leaving 16 bases between them. The CDR3 is 14 amino acids. Germline CDR1 reads LGHDT; CDR2 reads YNNKEL (reference sequence).

By frequency in the sample, this clone is medium-sized. This chain connects TRBV5-1 to TRBJ2-7; D remains unclear. Between the trimmed V and J ends, which lost 5 bases and 5 bases, there was a span of 2 bases. Germline loops: CDR1 SGHRS, CDR2 YFSETQ. This CDR3 comprises 9 residues. CDR3 region: CASSDEQYF. The CDR3 DNA reads TGCGCCAGCAGTGACGAGCAGTACTTC.

In its sample, this clone was seen a few times. The rearrangement joins TRBV24-1 to TRBJ2-7; TRBD1 agrees at 8 bases. Germline V lookup: CDR1 KGHDR, CDR2 SFDVKD. Unmatched junction bases numbered 7, after V lost 5 bases and J lost 2 bases. The CDR3 has 15 amino acids. CDR3: CATSVTGQGPYEQYF. CDR3 in DNA: TGTGCCACCAGTGTTACCGGACAGGGACCCTACGAGCAGTACTTC.

The sample holds many counts of this clone. The chain recombines TRBV5-1 with TRBJ1-4; D not resolved. Trimming took off 0 bases at V and 0 bases at J, with 3 bases between the two ends. This CDR3 region has 14 residues. CDR1 and CDR2 (germline): SGHRS, YFSETQ. The DNA for the CDR3 is TGCGCCAGCAGCTTGGGGGCAACTAATGAAAAACTGTTTTTT. Translated, it gives CASSLGATNEKLFF.